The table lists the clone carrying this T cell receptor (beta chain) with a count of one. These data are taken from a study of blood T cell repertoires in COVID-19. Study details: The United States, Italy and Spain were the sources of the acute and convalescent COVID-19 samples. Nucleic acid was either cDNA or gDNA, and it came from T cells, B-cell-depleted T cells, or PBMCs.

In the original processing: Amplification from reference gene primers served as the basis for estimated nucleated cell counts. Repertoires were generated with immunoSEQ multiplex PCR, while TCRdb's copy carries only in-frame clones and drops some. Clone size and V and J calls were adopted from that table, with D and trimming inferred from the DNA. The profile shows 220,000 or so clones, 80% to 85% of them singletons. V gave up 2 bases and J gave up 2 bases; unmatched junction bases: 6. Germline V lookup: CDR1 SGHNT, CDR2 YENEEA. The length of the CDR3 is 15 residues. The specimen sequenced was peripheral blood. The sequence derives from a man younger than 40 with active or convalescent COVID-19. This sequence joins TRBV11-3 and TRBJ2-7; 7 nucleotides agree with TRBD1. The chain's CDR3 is CASSLLSGQTYEQYF. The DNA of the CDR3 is TGTGCCAGCAGCTTACTCTCGGGACAGACCTACGAGCAGTACTTC.